This TCR beta chain was identified in a study of technical replicates of blood from a few donors. Measured with immunoSEQ multiplex PCR; TCRdb has only the in-frame clones, and not every one. The sample contains roughly 93,000 clones, almost 96% of which appear only once. Trimming stripped 4 bases from V and 3 bases from J, with 10 bases between. Germline V gene data show CDR1 as LGHNA and CDR2 as YNFKEQ. The CDR3 is 13 amino acids. This TCR was recovered from a human donor in good health. This chain connects TRBV4-2 to TRBJ2-7, with D maybe TRBD2 (7 bases). The sequenced sample consisted of T cells isolated from PBMCs. The CDR3 loop reads CASSPRGRYEQYF. CDR3 in DNA: TGTGCCAGCAGCCCGCGGGGGCGCTACGAGCAGTACTTC.